These T cell receptor beta chains were read from a single sample in a study of response to subunit inactivated influenza vaccine. TCRdb recomputed calls from the RT-PCR reads with MiXCR, one row per CDR3 protein. This sample has roughly 700,000 distinct CDR3 sequences, with 15% to 18% found just once. Here the sequenced sample was PBMCs from blood, taken approximately 12 days after vaccination. The receptors come from a middle-aged man who received an inactivated influenza vaccine. Each CDR3 is given with its conserved first and last residue. Each record gives: D gene, J gene, V gene, CDR3 protein. D genes are given only for firm matches.

>TRBD1|TRBJ2-7|TRBV2
CASSAGQGEQYF
>TRBD2|TRBJ2-3|TRBV23-1
CASSQISRGDTDTQYF
>-|TRBJ2-7|TRBV27
CASSRYNDEQYF
>TRBD2|TRBJ2-1|TRBV7-8
CASSLVLAGAHEQFF
>-|TRBJ2-3|TRBV2
CASSDGSSTDTQYF
>TRBD2|TRBJ2-5|TRBV4-2
CASSQEASGGYQETQYF
>TRBD1|TRBJ1-1|TRBV20-1
CSARAPQGADTEAFF
>-|TRBJ2-7|TRBV5-5
CASSSGSGLYEQYF
>-|TRBJ1-5|TRBV3-1
CASSQRLNQPQHF
>TRBD1|TRBJ2-7|TRBV9
CASSVGPGQGFEQYF
>-|TRBJ2-2|TRBV4-3
CASSYRGTNTGELFF
>-|TRBJ2-7|TRBV10-3
CAISESVQTIEQYF
>-|TRBJ2-3|TRBV10-3
CAISEHFGVDTQYF
>-|TRBJ2-3|TRBV20-1
CSATQTTDTQYF
>-|TRBJ2-1|TRBV28
CASSFMAGPNEQFF
>TRBD1|TRBJ1-5|TRBV5-1
CASSATGDANQPQHF
>-|TRBJ2-7|TRBV7-2
CASTNSWGARNYEQYF
>TRBD2|TRBJ2-1|TRBV20-1
CSARDLRAGGSDEQFF